This TCR beta chain is from a study of shared clonotypes between healthy human individuals. Losses at the gene ends were 4 bases for V and 8 bases for J; bases not matched to a gene: 14. Germline assignment: CDR1 MNHEY and CDR2 SMNVEV (reference sequence). This CDR3 has 16 amino acids. Overall study results and limits: Depth was large, yet rarefaction showed that sorted-subset sequencing was incomplete. For naive CD4 cells, around 5.1% of clonotypes were shared across a few donors.

For this clone: Its antigen is still unknown.

Sequenced by immunoSEQ multiplex PCR; TCRdb stores in-frame clones only, minus some. The table lists roughly 2.1 million clones, 93% of them singletons. Selected positively for CCR7 and CD45RO-negative, naive CD8 cells excluded terminally differentiated effector memory CD45RA+ cells. The source material was naive CD8+ T cells from PBMCs. The clonotype was recovered from a man aged 18-30 years in good health. Some clones in this sample may be carry-over from other donors' samples. The chain carries TRBV27 and TRBJ2-1; 7 nucleotides line up with TRBD1. The CDR3 DNA reads TGTGCCAGCAGTTACCGGGACAGCTGGGGAGTCGATGAGCAGTTCTTC. This encodes CASSYRDSWGVDEQFF.